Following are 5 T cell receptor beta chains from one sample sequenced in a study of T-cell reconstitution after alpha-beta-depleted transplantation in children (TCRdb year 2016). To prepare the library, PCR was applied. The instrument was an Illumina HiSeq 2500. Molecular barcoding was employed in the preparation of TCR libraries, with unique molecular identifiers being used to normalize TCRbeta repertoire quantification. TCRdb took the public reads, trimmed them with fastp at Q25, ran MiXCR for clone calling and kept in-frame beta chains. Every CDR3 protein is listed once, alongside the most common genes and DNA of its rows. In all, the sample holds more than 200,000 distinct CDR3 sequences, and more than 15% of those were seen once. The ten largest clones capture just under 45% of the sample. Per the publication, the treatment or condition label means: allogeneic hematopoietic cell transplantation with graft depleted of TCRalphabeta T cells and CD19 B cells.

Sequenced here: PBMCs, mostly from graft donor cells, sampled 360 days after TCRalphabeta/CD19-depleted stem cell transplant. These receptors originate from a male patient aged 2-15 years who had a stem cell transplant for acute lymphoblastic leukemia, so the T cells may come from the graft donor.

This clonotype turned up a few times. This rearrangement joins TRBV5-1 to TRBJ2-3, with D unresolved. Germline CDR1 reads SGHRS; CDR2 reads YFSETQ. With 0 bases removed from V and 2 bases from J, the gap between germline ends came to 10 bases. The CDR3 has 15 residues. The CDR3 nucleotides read TGCGCCAGCAGCTTGGAGGCGACTTACACAGATACGCAGTATTTT. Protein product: CASSLEATYTDTQYF.

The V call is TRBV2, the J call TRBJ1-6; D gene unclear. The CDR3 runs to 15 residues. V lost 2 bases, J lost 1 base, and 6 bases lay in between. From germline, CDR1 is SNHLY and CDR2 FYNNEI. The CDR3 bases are TGTGCCAGCAGTGAACTCGGATCCTATAATTCACCCCTCCACTTT. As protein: CASSELGSYNSPLHF.

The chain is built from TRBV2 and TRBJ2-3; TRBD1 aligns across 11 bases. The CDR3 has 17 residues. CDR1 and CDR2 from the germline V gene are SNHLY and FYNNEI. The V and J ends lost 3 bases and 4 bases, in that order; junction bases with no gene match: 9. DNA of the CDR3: TGTGCCAGCAGTGAGACTCTGGGACAGGGGGTCTCAGATACGCAGTATTTT. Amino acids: CASSETLGQGVSDTQYF.

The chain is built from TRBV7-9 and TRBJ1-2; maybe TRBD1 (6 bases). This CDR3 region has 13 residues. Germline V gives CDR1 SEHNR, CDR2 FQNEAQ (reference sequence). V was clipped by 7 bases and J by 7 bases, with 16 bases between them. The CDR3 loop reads CASNPERGGGYTF. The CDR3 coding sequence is TGTGCCAGCAACCCGGAGCGAGGGGGTGGCTACACCTTC.

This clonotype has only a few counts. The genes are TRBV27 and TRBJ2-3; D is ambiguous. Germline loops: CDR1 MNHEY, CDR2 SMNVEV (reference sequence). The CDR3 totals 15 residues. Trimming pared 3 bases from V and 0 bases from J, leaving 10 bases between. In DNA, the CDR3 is TGTGCCAGCAGTTTCAAGCGAACTAGCACAGATACGCAGTATTTT. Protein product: CASSFKRTSTDTQYF.